This entry is about one T cell receptor (beta chain). Its antigen is not identified. This sample is drawn from a study of neoadjuvant anti-PD-1 for oral cavity cancer. Study at large: Before surgery, most patients got three to four biweekly 3 mg/kg nivolumab doses. Patients without progression received a fourth nivolumab dose around day 43, then surgical resection on days 50-56. Study observations and caveats: Higher pretreatment blood Treg/Th17 ratios correlated with higher pretreatment blood and lower post-treatment tumor TCRbeta clonality. Each response group had just a few patients in TCR analyses.

V was clipped by 3 bases and J by 7 bases; unmatched bases: 4. Germline CDR1 LNHDA, CDR2 SQIVND (reference sequence). The CDR3 runs 13 residues. Sequenced by immunoSEQ multiplex PCR; TCRdb stores in-frame clones only, minus some. The repertoire holds about 6,700 clones, with around 77% as singletons. V gene TRBV19 combines with J gene TRBJ2-5; TRBD2 agrees at 8 bases. The sample consisted of PBMCs, taken before nivolumab (anti-PD-1) treatment. The TCR was taken from a person aged 40 to 85 with oral cavity squamous cell carcinoma. The CDR3 bases are TGTGCCAGTAGTATCGGACTAGCAGGGACCCAGTACTTC. It is translated as CASSIGLAGTQYF. The full variable domain, rest sourced from reference TRBV19 and TRBJ2-5, is DGGITQSPKYLFRKEGQNVTLSCEQNLNHDAMYWYRQDPGQGLRLIYYSQIVNDFQKGDIAEGYSVSREKKESFPLTVTSAQKNPTAFYLCASSIGLAGTQYFGPGTRLLVL.